This is a list of T cell receptor beta chains from one sample in a study of blood T cell repertoires in COVID-19. TCRdb's table, derived via immunoSEQ multiplex PCR, lists solely in-frame clones and lacks some. The sample consists of roughly 150,000 clones, approximately 80% of them appearing once. Sample: peripheral blood. All receptors come from a woman aged 45-65 years in a cohort sampled during active or convalescent COVID-19. CDR3s include the opening cysteine and the closing phenylalanine or tryptophan. The D gene is left open where the match is weak. Clone size is given for some rows only: seen once, a few or many times, or a class if the clone is expanded.

d_call	j_call	clone_size	v_call	cdr3_aa	cdr3_nt
.	TRBJ1-1	.	TRBV11-1	CASSTTDRNTEAFF	TGTGCCAGCAGCACCACGGACAGGAACACTGAAGCTTTCTTT
.	TRBJ2-2	.	TRBV10-3	CAISDLLGQENTGELFF	TGTGCCATCAGTGACTTGCTGGGACAAGAGAACACCGGGGAGCTGTTTTTT
.	TRBJ2-1	.	TRBV7-9	CASSLIMKQRGIFGEQFF	TGTGCCAGCAGCTTAATTATGAAGCAAAGGGGGATATTCGGTGAGCAGTTCTTC
.	TRBJ1-1	once	TRBV6-5	CASSYSTRGVSEAFF	TGTGCCAGCAGTTACAGCACGCGGGGAGTCTCTGAAGCTTTCTTT
TRBD2	TRBJ2-3	.	TRBV5-1	CARGTSGPTSTDTQYF	TGCGCCAGAGGGACTAGCGGTCCTACTAGCACAGATACGCAGTATTTT
TRBD2	TRBJ2-5	.	TRBV7-9	CASSLGAGQETQYF	TGTGCCAGCAGCTTAGGAGCGGGGCAAGAGACCCAGTACTTC
.	TRBJ2-7	.	TRBV19	CASSSRGYSNEQYF	TGTGCCAGTAGTTCCCGAGGGTACTCCAACGAGCAGTACTTC
.	TRBJ1-2	.	TRBV19	CASRQDGYTF	TGTGCCAGTAGACAGGATGGCTACACCTTC
TRBD1	TRBJ1-3	.	TRBV18	CASSPKGASGNTIYF	TGTGCCAGCTCACCAAAGGGGGCCTCTGGAAACACCATATATTTT
.	TRBJ2-7	.	TRBV5-1	CASSFAGSSYEQYF	TGCGCCAGCAGCTTCGCGGGGAGCTCCTACGAGCAGTACTTC
.	TRBJ2-7	.	TRBV5-1	CASSLGPEGYEQYF	TGCGCCAGCAGCTTGGGCCCGGAGGGCTACGAGCAGTACTTC
TRBD2	TRBJ2-5	.	TRBV4-1	CASSLRGVSQETQYF	TGCGCCAGCAGCCTGCGGGGGGTTAGCCAAGAGACCCAGTACTTC
TRBD1	TRBJ2-7	.	TRBV5-1	CASSWDRFYEQYF	TGCGCCAGCAGCTGGGACAGGTTCTACGAGCAGTACTTC
TRBD1	TRBJ1-3	.	TRBV7-2	CASSRDRERGNTIYF	TGTGCCAGCAGCCGCGACAGGGAGCGTGGAAACACCATATATTTT
TRBD2	TRBJ2-3	.	TRBV6-5	CASSPTSGDTDTQYF	TGTGCCAGCAGCCCGACTAGCGGGGACACAGATACGCAGTATTTT
.	TRBJ2-2	.	TRBV24-1	CATSEQGRDTGELFF	TGTGCCACCAGTGAACAGGGCCGGGACACCGGGGAGCTGTTTTTT
TRBD2	TRBJ2-1	many	TRBV2	CASSEGLAYNEQFF	TGTGCCAGCAGTGAGGGACTAGCCTACAATGAGCAGTTCTTC
.	TRBJ1-2	.	TRBV12-3/TRBV12-4	CASSRDTSYGYTF	TGTGCCAGCAGCCGGGACACCTCCTATGGCTACACCTTC
TRBD1	TRBJ1-5	.	TRBV5-1	CASSLLGQGAGGPQHF	TGCGCCAGCAGCTTGTTAGGACAGGGGGCAGGGGGGCCCCAGCATTTT
.	TRBJ1-2	.	TRBV3-1/TRBV3-2	CASSQDPGQLFNYGYTF	TGTGCCAGCAGCCAAGATCCAGGTCAGCTCTTTAACTATGGCTACACCTTC
TRBD1	TRBJ2-2	.	TRBV25-1	CASNHGDRVSGELFF	TGTGCCAGCAACCATGGGGACAGAGTCAGCGGGGAGCTGTTTTTT
.	TRBJ1-6	.	TRBV5-1	CASSLGQGSYNSPLHF	TGCGCCAGCAGCTTAGGGCAGGGAAGCTATAATTCACCCCTCCACTTT
TRBD1	TRBJ2-1	.	TRBV30	CAWSVLGTEFF	TGTGCCTGGAGTGTACTGGGGACAGAGTTCTTC
.	TRBJ2-3	.	TRBV10-1	CASSVFGTQYF	TGCGCCAGCAGTGTTTTCGGTACGCAGTATTTT
TRBD1	TRBJ1-6	few	TRBV7-9	CAGRRGLYNSPLHF	TGTGCCGGTCGGAGGGGGCTCTATAATTCACCCCTCCACTTT
.	TRBJ1-1	.	TRBV18	CASSPTQDTEAFF	TGTGCCAGCTCACCGACCCAGGACACTGAAGCTTTCTTT
.	TRBJ2-3	.	TRBV5-5	CASRDGSSDTQYF	TGTGCCAGCAGGGACGGGAGTTCAGATACGCAGTATTTT
.	TRBJ1-6	.	TRBV18	CASTEQGLQSPLHF	TGTGCCAGCACAGAACAGGGTCTCCAATCACCCCTCCACTTT
.	TRBJ1-6	.	TRBV5-1	CASSTLGDSPLHF	TGCGCCAGCAGCACCTTAGGGGATTCACCCCTCCACTTT
.	TRBJ1-6	.	TRBV19	CASNLVWGSNSPLHF	TGTGCCAGTAACTTAGTTTGGGGCAGTAATTCACCCCTCCACTTT